Sequencing of this TCR beta chain was carried out in a study of shared clonotypes between healthy human individuals. V trimming: 1 base; J trimming: 6 bases; junction bases outside the gene matches: 3. Germline values: CDR1 SGDLS, CDR2 YYNGEE. This CDR3 contains 14 residues. Study findings and constraints: Sampling included only blood; tissue repertoires likely differ.

This clone appeared a few times. What it recognizes is unknown. Methods used by the authors: As immunoSEQ supplied junction-only sequences (without quality scores), filtering differed. Method: immunoSEQ multiplex PCR; TCRdb's copy keeps in-frame clones and lacks some. V and J calls and clone size are those listed in that table; D and trimming were worked out from the DNA. The data hold fewer than 550,000 clones, with roughly 85% observed a single time. Sample: PBMCs. This TCR came from a middle-aged woman in good health. Some clones in this sample may be carry-over from other donors' samples. This sequence joins TRBV9 and TRBJ2-1; 8 bases are a match to TRBD1. The CDR3 DNA reads as TGTGCCAGCAGCGTATGGGACAGGAGCAATGAGCAGTTCTTC. It specifies CASSVWDRSNEQFF.